The sequence of this T cell receptor (beta chain) was determined in a study of T cells in Graves' hyperthyroidism and ophthalmopathy. Study outcomes and limitations: Stable hyperthyroidism and ophthalmopathy were separated using 13 V-J signatures.

Points on this clonotype: What it recognizes is unknown.

Deletions cut 6 bases from V and 5 bases from J, with 19 bases between. CDR3 length equals 15 residues. Germline CDR1 is MDHEN and CDR2 is SYDVKM. Isolation of PBMCs was performed on around 9.3 ml fresh peripheral blood. Regions amplified from RNA transcripts were the TCR beta CDR3 regions. During a first-round RT-PCR of the TCR CDR3, the HTBI primer set was used. TCRdb itself ran the multiplex PCR reads through MiXCR, one entry per CDR3 protein. The sample yields hundreds of thousands of distinct CDR3 sequences, approximately 14% seen once. The clonotype was recovered from a woman in her late teens or twenties with Graves' hyperthyroidism. This chain uses TRBV28 with TRBJ1-1; D remains ambiguous. Source material: blood. CDR3 region: CASRPSFGPMTEAFF. The DNA of the CDR3 is TGTGCCAGCAGACCAAGTTTCGGTCCGATGACTGAAGCTTTCTTT.